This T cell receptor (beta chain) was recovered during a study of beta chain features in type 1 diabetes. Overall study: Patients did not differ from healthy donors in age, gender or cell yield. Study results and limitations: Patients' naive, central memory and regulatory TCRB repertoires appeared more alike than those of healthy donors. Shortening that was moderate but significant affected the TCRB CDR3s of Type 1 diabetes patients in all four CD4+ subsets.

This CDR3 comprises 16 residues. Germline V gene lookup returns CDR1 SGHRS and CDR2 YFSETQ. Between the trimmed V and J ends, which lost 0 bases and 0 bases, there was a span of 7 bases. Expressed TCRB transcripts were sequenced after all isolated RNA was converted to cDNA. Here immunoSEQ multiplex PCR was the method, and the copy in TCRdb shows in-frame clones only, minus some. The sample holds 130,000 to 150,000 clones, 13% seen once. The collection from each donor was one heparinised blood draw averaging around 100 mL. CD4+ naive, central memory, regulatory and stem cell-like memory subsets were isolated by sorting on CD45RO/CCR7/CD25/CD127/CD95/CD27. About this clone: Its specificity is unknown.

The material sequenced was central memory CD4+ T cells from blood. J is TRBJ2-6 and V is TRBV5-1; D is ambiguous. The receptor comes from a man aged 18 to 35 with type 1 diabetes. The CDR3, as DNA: TGCGCCAGCAGCTTGGCCCCTGTCTCTGGGGCCAACGTCCTGACTTTC. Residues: CASSLAPVSGANVLTF.